Included here is one T cell receptor beta chain sequence, with context. Its antigen is as yet unknown. Treatment indicated: oral pan-JAK inhibitor, 5-10 mg twice daily. Obtained from alopecia areata patients were lesional scalp punch biopsies along with peripheral blood. Trimming took 4 bases from V and 0 from J, leaving 11 bases between them. The CDR3 sequence is 14 residues long. Germline CDR1 SGDLS, CDR2 YYNGEE. RNA, once extracted, was reverse transcribed into cDNA for use as the sequencing template. TCRdb's copy holds only in-frame clones and misses some; the assay was immunoSEQ multiplex PCR. The sample yields 160,000 or so clones, about 54% seen once. These data are taken from a study of CD8+ T cells in alopecia areata. About the research overall: Treatment comprised oral tofacitinib, 5 to 10 mg twice daily, in treated patients.

Regarding the study as a whole: Scalp clonality and expanded CD8+ clones among the top 100 showed significant decreases with tofacitinib. Across lesional scalp, and particularly alopecia totalis/universalis, clonality surpassed that of normal scalp.

This receptor was obtained from a human donor with alopecia areata. The sample here was CD4+ T cells sorted from blood, taken at approximately week 61, from a patient treated with tofacitinib. The chain carries TRBV9 and TRBJ2-7; D might be TRBD1 (6 bases). The CDR3: CASSKTGLSYEQYF. Here the CDR3 DNA reads TGTGCCAGCAGCAAAACAGGGCTCTCCTACGAGCAGTACTTC.